This TCR beta chain comes out of a study of blood T cell repertoires in COVID-19. Study in general: Sites in the United States, Italy and Spain provided acute and convalescent COVID-19 samples.

There are 14 residues in the CDR3. Trimming pared 3 bases from V and 4 bases from J, leaving 8 bases between. Germline CDR1 is SGHNT and CDR2 is YYREEE (reference sequence). This table comes from immunoSEQ multiplex PCR, and its TCRdb copy is limited to in-frame clones, with some not included. The table has 150,000 to 200,000 clones, roughly nine tenths seen once. The sequencing sample was made of peripheral blood. The receptor's source is a man between 18 and 29 years old who had recovered from COVID-19. The chain employs TRBV5-4 and TRBJ2-6, with TRBD2 as a possible D gene (6 bases). CDR3 bases: TGTGCCAGCAGCTGGGACTCGGGGGCCAACGTCCTGACTTTC. Translation gives CASSWDSGANVLTF.